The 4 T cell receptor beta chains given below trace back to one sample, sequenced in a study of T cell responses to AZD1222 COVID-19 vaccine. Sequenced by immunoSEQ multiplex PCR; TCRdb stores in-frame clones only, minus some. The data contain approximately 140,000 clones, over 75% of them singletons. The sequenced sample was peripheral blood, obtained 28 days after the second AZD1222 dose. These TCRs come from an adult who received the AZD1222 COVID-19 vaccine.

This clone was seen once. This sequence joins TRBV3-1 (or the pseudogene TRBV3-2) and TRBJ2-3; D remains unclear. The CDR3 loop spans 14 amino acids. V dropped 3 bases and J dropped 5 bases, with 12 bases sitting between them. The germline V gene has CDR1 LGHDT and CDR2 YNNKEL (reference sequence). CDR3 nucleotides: TGTGCCAGCAGCCAGGAATCGGATGAAGATACGCAGTATTTT. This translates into CASSQESDEDTQYF.

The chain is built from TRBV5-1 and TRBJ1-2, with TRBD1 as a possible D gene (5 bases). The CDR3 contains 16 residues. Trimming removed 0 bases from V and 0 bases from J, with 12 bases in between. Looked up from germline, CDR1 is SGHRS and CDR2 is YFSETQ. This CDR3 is CASSLGRGLANYGYTF. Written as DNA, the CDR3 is TGCGCCAGCAGCTTGGGACGGGGGTTAGCTAACTATGGCTACACCTTC.

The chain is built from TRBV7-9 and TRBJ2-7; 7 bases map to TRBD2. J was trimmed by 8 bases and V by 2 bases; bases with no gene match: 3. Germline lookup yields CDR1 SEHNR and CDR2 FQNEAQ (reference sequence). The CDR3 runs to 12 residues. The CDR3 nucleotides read TGTGCCAGCAGCTTACTAGCGGACAAGCAGTACTTC. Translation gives CASSLLADKQYF.

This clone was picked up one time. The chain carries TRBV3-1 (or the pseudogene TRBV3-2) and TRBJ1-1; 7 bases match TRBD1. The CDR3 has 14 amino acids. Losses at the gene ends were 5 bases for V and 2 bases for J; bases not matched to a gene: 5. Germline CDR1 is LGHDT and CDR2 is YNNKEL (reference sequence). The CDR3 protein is CASSSDRDNTEAFF. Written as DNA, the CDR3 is TGTGCCAGCAGCAGCGACAGGGACAACACTGAAGCTTTCTTT.